These T cell receptor beta chains were read from a single sample in a study of cytomegalovirus exposure and HLA in healthy donors. Profiled with immunoSEQ multiplex PCR; TCRdb holds only in-frame clones, not every one. The sample has about 140,000 clones; about 10% are singletons. Specimen: PBMCs. The receptors here all came from a woman in her thirties or forties in good health and CMV-seropositive. The CDR3 runs from the conserved cysteine through the conserved F or W. Fields, in order: V gene, J gene, CDR3 protein.

>TRBV19|TRBJ2-5
CASSPPGSQETQYF
>TRBV5-1|TRBJ1-1
CASSFQLNTEAFF
>TRBV19|TRBJ1-4
CASSTQTGLNEKLFF
>TRBV7-2|TRBJ1-2
CASSSTGTGKVGYTF
>TRBV5-4|TRBJ2-1
CASSLEGLAVNEQFF
>TRBV9|TRBJ1-4
CASSTGAGEEKLFF
>TRBV7-2|TRBJ2-1
CASRLAGGSYNEQFF
>TRBV6-1|TRBJ2-7
CASRYRGLGEQYF
>TRBV6-5|TRBJ2-1
CASSYSGPRNEQFF
>TRBV2|TRBJ1-4
CASSGQGLEKLFF
>TRBV10-2|TRBJ2-3
CASSDLAGGPSTDTQYF
>TRBV6-1|TRBJ2-1
CASSEAGAPYNEQFF
>TRBV18|TRBJ1-1
CASSPPADRTEAFF
>TRBV2|TRBJ1-4
CASRGPQGFARNEKLSF
>TRBV7-2|TRBJ2-2
CASSLGLAGGFVTGELFF
>TRBV10-3|TRBJ2-3
CAISGFPTTDTQYF
>TRBV5-6|TRBJ2-7
CASSFRQAGLREQYF
>TRBV27|TRBJ2-1
CASSPSAGQGVNEQFF
>TRBV28|TRBJ2-1
CASSLGTGEYNEQFF
>TRBV7-2|TRBJ1-1
CASSSYMEYTEAFF